This T cell receptor (beta chain) was obtained from a study of CD8+CD57+ T cells in acquired aplastic anemia. Study overall: On average, sorted CD4+ and CD8+ cells gave around 3.3 ug of DNA. Study outcomes and limitations: Patients had fewer than 35 CD8+ CDR3 sequences in common with controls (the shared set). Levels of CD8+ Simpson's diversity were not significantly distinct in patients versus controls.

Genomic DNA acted as the template from which TCR beta VDJ combination and CDR3 sequence profiling were carried out. TCRdb re-called the reads with MiXCR, one entry per CDR3 protein. The repertoire has some 410,000 distinct CDR3 sequences, approximately 70% of them found once; the top ten carry 4%. Concerning this clonotype itself: What it binds is unknown.

Germline V gives CDR1 LNHNV, CDR2 YYDKDF (reference sequence). The V and J ends lost 10 bases and 5 bases, in that order; junction bases with no gene match: 10. The CDR3 is 15 residues long. The source material was sorted CD4+, CD8+, or CD8+CD57+ T cells (not recorded which) from PBMCs. The rearrangement uses TRBV15 and TRBJ1-6; 8 bases map to TRBD1. The sequence came from a human donor in good health, serving as a control. The CDR3 coding sequence is TGTGCCAACGAGGACAGGGTGGTTAATAATTCACCCCTCCACTTT. Its translation is CANEDRVVNNSPLHF. The full variable domain, with the rest looked up from reference TRBV15 and TRBJ1-6, is DAMVIQNPRYQVTQFGKPVTLSCSQTLNHNVMYWYQQKSSQAPKLLFHYYDKDFNNEADTPDNFQSRRPNTSFCFLDIRSPGLGDTAMYLCANEDRVVNNSPLHFGNGTRLTVT.